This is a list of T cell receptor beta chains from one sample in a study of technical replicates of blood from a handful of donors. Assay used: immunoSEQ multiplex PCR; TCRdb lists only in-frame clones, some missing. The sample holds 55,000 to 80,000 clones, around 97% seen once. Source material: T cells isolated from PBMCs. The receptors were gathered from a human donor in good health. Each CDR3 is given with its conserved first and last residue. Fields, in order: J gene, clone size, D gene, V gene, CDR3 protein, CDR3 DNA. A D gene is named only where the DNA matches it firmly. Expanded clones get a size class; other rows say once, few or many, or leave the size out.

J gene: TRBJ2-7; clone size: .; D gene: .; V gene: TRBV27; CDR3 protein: CASRGVAAQYEQYF; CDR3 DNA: TGTGCCAGCAGGGGGGTAGCGGCACAATACGAGCAGTACTTC
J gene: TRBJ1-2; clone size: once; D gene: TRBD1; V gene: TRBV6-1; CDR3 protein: CASSWDRGYGYTF; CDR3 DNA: TGTGCCAGCAGTTGGGACAGGGGCTATGGCTACACCTTC
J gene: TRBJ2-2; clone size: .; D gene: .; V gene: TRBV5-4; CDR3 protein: CASSLVGGTGELFF; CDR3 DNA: TGTGCCAGCAGCTTGGTGGGGGGCACCGGGGAGCTGTTTTTT
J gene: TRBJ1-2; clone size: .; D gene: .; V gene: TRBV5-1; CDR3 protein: CASSPSNYGYTF; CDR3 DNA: TGCGCCAGCAGCCCATCAAACTATGGCTACACCTTC
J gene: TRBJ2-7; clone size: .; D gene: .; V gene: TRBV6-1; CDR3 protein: CASSVGGDPEQYF; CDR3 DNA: TGTGCCAGCAGTGTGGGGGGTGACCCCGAGCAGTACTTC
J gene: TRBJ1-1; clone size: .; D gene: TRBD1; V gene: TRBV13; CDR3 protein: CASSLGDRGESTEAFF; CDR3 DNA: TGTGCCAGCAGCTTGGGGGACAGGGGGGAATCCACTGAAGCTTTCTTT
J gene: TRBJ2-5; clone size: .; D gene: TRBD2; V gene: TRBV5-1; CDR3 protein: CASSSYVTSGEETQYF; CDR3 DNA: TGCGCCAGCAGCTCTTACGTGACTAGCGGTGAAGAGACCCAGTACTTC
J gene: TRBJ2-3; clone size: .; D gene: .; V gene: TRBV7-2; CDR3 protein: CASSLPVMRSDTQYF; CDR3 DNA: TGTGCCAGCAGCTTACCGGTGATGCGGTCAGATACGCAGTATTTT
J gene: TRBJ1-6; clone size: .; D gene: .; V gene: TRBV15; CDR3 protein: CATSRDRGSSPLHF; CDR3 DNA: TGTGCCACCAGCAGAGATAGGGGGAGTTCACCCCTCCACTTT
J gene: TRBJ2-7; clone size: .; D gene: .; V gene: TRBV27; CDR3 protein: CASSLYGLEGYEQYF; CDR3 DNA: TGTGCCAGCAGTTTATACGGGTTGGAAGGCTACGAGCAGTACTTC
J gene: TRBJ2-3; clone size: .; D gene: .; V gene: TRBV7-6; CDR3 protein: CASSLTDTQYF; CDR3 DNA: TGTGCCAGCAGCCTCACAGATACGCAGTATTTT
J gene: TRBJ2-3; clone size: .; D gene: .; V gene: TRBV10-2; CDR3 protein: CASSELQGSGADTQYF; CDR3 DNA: TGCGCCAGCAGTGAACTACAGGGTTCCGGGGCAGATACGCAGTATTTT
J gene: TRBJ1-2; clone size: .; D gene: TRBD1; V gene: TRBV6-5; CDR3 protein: CASSYTLTGRYGYTF; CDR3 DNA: TGTGCCAGCAGTTACACTCTGACAGGGAGGTATGGCTACACCTTC
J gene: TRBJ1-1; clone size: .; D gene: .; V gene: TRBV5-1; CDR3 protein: CASSLASVTEAFF; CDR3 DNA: TGCGCCAGCAGCTTGGCCAGTGTCACTGAAGCTTTCTTT
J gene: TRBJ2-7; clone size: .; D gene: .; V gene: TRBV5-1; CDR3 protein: CASSESGSYEQYF; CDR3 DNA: TGCGCCAGCAGCGAATCAGGTTCCTACGAGCAGTACTTC
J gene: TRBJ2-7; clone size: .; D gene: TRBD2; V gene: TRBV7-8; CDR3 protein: CAGSGGPLHEQYF; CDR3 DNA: TGTGCAGGGTCGGGGGGTCCTCTCCACGAGCAGTACTTC
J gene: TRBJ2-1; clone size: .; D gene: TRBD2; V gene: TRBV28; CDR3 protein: CASRPGGAGDGNEQFF; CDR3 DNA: TGTGCCAGCAGACCCGGGGGGGCGGGAGACGGCAATGAGCAGTTCTTC
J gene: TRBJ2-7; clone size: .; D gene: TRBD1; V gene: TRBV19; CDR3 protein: CASTDRGREQYF; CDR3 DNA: TGTGCCAGTACCGACAGGGGACGAGAGCAGTACTTC
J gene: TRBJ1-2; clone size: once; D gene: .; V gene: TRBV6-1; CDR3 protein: CASSEWAGAPYGYTF; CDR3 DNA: TGTGCCAGCAGTGAATGGGCAGGGGCTCCTTATGGCTACACCTTC
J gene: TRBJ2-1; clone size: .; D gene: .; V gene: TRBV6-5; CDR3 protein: CASSYSYENEQFF; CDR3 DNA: TGTGCCAGCAGTTACTCGTACGAGAATGAGCAGTTCTTC
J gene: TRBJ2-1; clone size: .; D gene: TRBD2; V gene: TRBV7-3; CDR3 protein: CATAPEILTSGGSYNEQFF; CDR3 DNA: TGTGCCACCGCACCTGAAATCCTAACCAGCGGGGGGTCCTACAATGAGCAGTTCTTC
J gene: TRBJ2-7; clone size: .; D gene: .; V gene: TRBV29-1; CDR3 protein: CSVVSGQPSTEQYF; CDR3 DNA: TGCAGCGTTGTATCAGGGCAACCCAGTACCGAGCAGTACTTC
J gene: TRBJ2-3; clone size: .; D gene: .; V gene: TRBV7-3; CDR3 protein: CASSQSRGDTQYF; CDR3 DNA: TGTGCCAGCAGCCAATCTAGGGGTGATACGCAGTATTTT
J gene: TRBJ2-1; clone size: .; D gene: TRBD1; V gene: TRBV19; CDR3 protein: CASSIGQGPYNEQFF; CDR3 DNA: TGTGCCAGTAGTATCGGACAGGGCCCTTACAATGAGCAGTTCTTC
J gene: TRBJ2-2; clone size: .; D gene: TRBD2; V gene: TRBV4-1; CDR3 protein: CASSQEGLAGVSAGELFF; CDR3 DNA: TGCGCCAGCAGCCAAGAGGGACTAGCGGGAGTGTCCGCCGGGGAGCTGTTTTTT
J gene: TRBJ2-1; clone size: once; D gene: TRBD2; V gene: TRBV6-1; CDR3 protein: CASSESWTSYEQFF; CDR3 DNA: TGTGCCAGCAGTGAAAGTTGGACTAGCTATGAGCAGTTCTTC
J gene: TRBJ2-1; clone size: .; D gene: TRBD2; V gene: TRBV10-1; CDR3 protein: CASQSGGTNNEQFF; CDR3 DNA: TGCGCCAGCCAAAGCGGGGGGACCAACAATGAGCAGTTCTTC
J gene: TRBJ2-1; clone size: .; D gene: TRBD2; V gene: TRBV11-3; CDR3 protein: CASSQGTSGNNEQFF; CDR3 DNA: TGTGCCAGCAGTCAAGGGACTAGCGGGAATAATGAGCAGTTCTTC
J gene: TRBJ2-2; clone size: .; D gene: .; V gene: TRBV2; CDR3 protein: CASSERGRTGELFF; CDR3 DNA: TGTGCCAGCAGTGAAAGGGGCCGCACCGGGGAGCTGTTTTTT
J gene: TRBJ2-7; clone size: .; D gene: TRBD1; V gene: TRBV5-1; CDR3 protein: CASSFTGGQYEQYF; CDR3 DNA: TGCGCCAGCAGCTTTACAGGGGGTCAGTACGAGCAGTACTTC
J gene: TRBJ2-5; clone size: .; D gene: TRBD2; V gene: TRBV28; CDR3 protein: CASSSTSGSGEWTQYF; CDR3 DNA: TGTGCCAGCAGTTCCACTAGCGGGAGCGGGGAGTGGACCCAGTACTTC
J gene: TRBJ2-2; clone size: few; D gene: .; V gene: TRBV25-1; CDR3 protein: CASAIPGATGELFF; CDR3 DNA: TGTGCCAGCGCTATCCCGGGAGCCACCGGGGAGCTGTTTTTT